The rows below give T cell receptor beta chains drawn from one sample of a study of blood T cell repertoires in COVID-19. Using immunoSEQ multiplex PCR, the repertoire was profiled, and TCRdb retains in-frame clones only, with some absent. Seen here are around 190,000 clones, 85% to 90% observed once, and the top ten hold roughly 1.6%. The sequenced sample consisted of peripheral blood. The receptors were gathered from a man younger than 35 with active or convalescent COVID-19. Each CDR3 is given with its conserved first and last residue. A D gene is named only where the DNA matches it firmly. For some rows the clone size is stated as once, few or many, or as a class when expanded; others skip it.

v_gene	d_gene	j_gene	abundance	CDR3nt	CDR3aa
TRBV6-6	NA	TRBJ1-5	NA	TGTGCCAGCTCTTCGGCAGGGGATCAGCCCCAGCATTTT	CASSSAGDQPQHF
TRBV4-1	TRBD2	TRBJ2-1	NA	TGCGCCAGCAGCCCTCGGACTAGCGGGACCTACAATGAGCAGTTCTTC	CASSPRTSGTYNEQFF
TRBV5-6	TRBD1	TRBJ1-2	few	TGTGCCAGCAGCTTCGGGACAGGTGTCCCACTAGCCTATGGCTACACCTTC	CASSFGTGVPLAYGYTF
TRBV24-1	TRBD1	TRBJ2-3	NA	TGTGCCACCAGTGATGGCAGGACAGGATGGTTCACAGATACGCAGTATTTT	CATSDGRTGWFTDTQYF
TRBV12-3/TRBV12-4	NA	TRBJ2-3	NA	TGTGCCAGCAGGGTCGGTCGCACAGATACGCAGTATTTT	CASRVGRTDTQYF
TRBV7-9	NA	TRBJ1-4	NA	TGTGCCAGCAGCTTAGACCCCCCGAGGAATGAAAAACTGTTTTTT	CASSLDPPRNEKLFF
TRBV2	TRBD2	TRBJ2-7	NA	TGTGCCAGCAGTGAGAGGACTAGCGGGATATACGAGCAGTACTTC	CASSERTSGIYEQYF
TRBV30	NA	TRBJ1-2	NA	TGTGCCTGGAGTGTTTCACAGTTCCATGGCTACACCTTC	CAWSVSQFHGYTF
TRBV12-3/TRBV12-4	NA	TRBJ1-4	NA	TGTGCCAGCAGTACTCGACGGGGGGAACTGTTTTTT	CASSTRRGELFF
TRBV27	NA	TRBJ2-6	NA	TGTGCCAGCACCCCCGCGGTGCCGTCTGGGGCCAACGTCCTGACTTTC	CASTPAVPSGANVLTF
TRBV9	TRBD2	TRBJ2-3	NA	TGTGCCAGCAGCGTAGTAGCGGGAGGGACAGATACGCAGTATTTT	CASSVVAGGTDTQYF
TRBV6-5	NA	TRBJ1-1	NA	TGTGCCAGCGTCTCAGATTTGAACACTGAAGCTTTCTTT	CASVSDLNTEAFF
TRBV15	TRBD2	TRBJ2-1	NA	TGTGCCACCAGCAGAAGAATAGCGGGGGACTCCTACAATGAGCAGTTCTTC	CATSRRIAGDSYNEQFF
TRBV27	NA	TRBJ1-1	NA	TGTGCCAGCAGTTTATCGGGGCGGGGCACTGAAGCTTTCTTT	CASSLSGRGTEAFF
TRBV19	NA	TRBJ1-5	NA	TGTGCCAGTAGTATTTTTGCGGCAGGGCCTTATCAGCCCCAGCATTTT	CASSIFAAGPYQPQHF
TRBV5-1	TRBD1	TRBJ1-1	NA	TGCGCCAGCAGCGGGGGACAGATGAACACTGAAGCTTTCTTT	CASSGGQMNTEAFF
TRBV2	NA	TRBJ1-2	NA	TGTGCCAGCATTTACGAGGAGAGCTATGGCTACACCTTC	CASIYEESYGYTF
TRBV5-1	TRBD1	TRBJ1-2	NA	TGCGCCAGCAGTTTGACGGGACAGGCTCACTATGGCTACACCTTC	CASSLTGQAHYGYTF
TRBV7-2	NA	TRBJ2-5	NA	TGTGCCAGCAGCTTCGATACAGGTGGAGAGACCCAGTACTTC	CASSFDTGGETQYF
TRBV3-1/TRBV3-2	NA	TRBJ1-1	NA	TGTGCCGTTCAGTCCGGGTCTGAAGCTTTCTTT	CAVQSGSEAFF
TRBV6-6	TRBD1	TRBJ1-1	NA	TGTGCCAGTGAAGGGACAGCCCCTGAAGCTTTCTTT	CASEGTAPEAFF
TRBV18	NA	TRBJ2-2	NA	TGTGCCAGCTCACCACCTTCACAGGAGAACACCGGGGAGCTGTTTTTT	CASSPPSQENTGELFF
TRBV11-3	TRBD2	TRBJ2-1	NA	TGTGCCAGCAGCTCGGGACTAGCGGGAGTTTGGGATGAGCAGTTCTTC	CASSSGLAGVWDEQFF
TRBV5-1	TRBD2	TRBJ2-2	few	TGCGCCAGCAGCTCGGGACTAGCGGGCACCGGGGAGCTGTTTTTT	CASSSGLAGTGELFF
TRBV2	NA	TRBJ2-6	NA	TGTGCCATAGACTTGGAATTGGTGGCCAACGTCCTGACTTTC	CAIDLELVANVLTF
TRBV29-1	NA	TRBJ2-2	few	TGCAGCGTTGCCGGGGGGAACACCGGGGAGCTGTTTTTT	CSVAGGNTGELFF
TRBV11-2	TRBD2	TRBJ2-1	NA	TGTGCCAGCAGCTTATTAGCGGGGGGGCACCACTCCAATGAGCAGTTCTTC	CASSLLAGGHHSNEQFF
TRBV2	TRBD2	TRBJ2-2	once	TGTGCCAGCAGTGTTCGCGGGAGGGGCACCGGGGAGCTGTTTTTT	CASSVRGRGTGELFF
TRBV5-6	TRBD1	TRBJ2-7	NA	TGTGCCAGCAGTACCGGGACAGGGTTCCTATCCTCCTACGAGCAGTACTTC	CASSTGTGFLSSYEQYF
TRBV19	NA	TRBJ2-7	NA	TGTGCCAGTAGTGTGCTAGGCTCCTACGAGCAGTACTTC	CASSVLGSYEQYF
TRBV5-1	NA	TRBJ2-7	NA	TGCGCCAGCAGCTTGTCCCCGGGGACCTACGAGCAGTACTTC	CASSLSPGTYEQYF
TRBV7-9	NA	TRBJ2-1	NA	TGTGCCAGCAGCCCCAGCGACCGACCGATCTACAATGAGCAGTTCTTC	CASSPSDRPIYNEQFF
TRBV9	TRBD2	TRBJ2-3	NA	TGTGCCAGCAGCGTAGACGCTCTAGCGGGAGGGCCCGATACGCAGTATTTT	CASSVDALAGGPDTQYF
TRBV19	TRBD1	TRBJ1-2	NA	TGTGCCAGTAGTCCCCCGGGACAGGGGGATATCTATGGCTACACCTTC	CASSPPGQGDIYGYTF
TRBV14	NA	TRBJ2-1	NA	TGTGCCAGTGCCGGGATGCCCAATGAGCAGTTCTTC	CASAGMPNEQFF
TRBV3-1/TRBV3-2	NA	TRBJ2-5	NA	TGTGCCAGCAGCCAAGACGGTGAGGAGACCCAGTACTTC	CASSQDGEETQYF
TRBV19	NA	TRBJ1-1	NA	TGTGCCAGTACCCCAACGAGGGTGAACACTGAAGCTTTCTTT	CASTPTRVNTEAFF
TRBV2	NA	TRBJ1-2	NA	TGTGCCAGCACCGGGGGGAGGCCTAACTATGGCTACACCTTC	CASTGGRPNYGYTF
TRBV9	NA	TRBJ1-1	NA	TGTGCCAGCAGCGTAGTGCAGGGGTACGACACTGAAGCTTTCTTT	CASSVVQGYDTEAFF
TRBV9	NA	TRBJ2-1	NA	TGTGCCAGCAGCGTAGCGGGCGGGAATGAGCAGTTCTTC	CASSVAGGNEQFF
TRBV3-1/TRBV3-2	TRBD1	TRBJ2-5	once	TGTGCCAGCAGCCCCTCCCGCGGTTCGACAGGGCCTAAATACCAAGAGACCCAGTACTTC	CASSPSRGSTGPKYQETQYF
TRBV7-2	TRBD2	TRBJ2-7	NA	TGTGCCAGCAGCGTGTTAGCGGGGCCCGCCTACGAGCAGTACTTC	CASSVLAGPAYEQYF
TRBV19	TRBD1	TRBJ1-2	NA	TGTGCCAGTAGTACTCGTCGGGACAGGGGATCGGGCTACACCTTC	CASSTRRDRGSGYTF
TRBV3-1/TRBV3-2	NA	TRBJ2-3	NA	TGTGCCAGCAGCCAAGAGGTCAGGGGAACGCAGTATTTT	CASSQEVRGTQYF
TRBV5-1	NA	TRBJ1-3	NA	TGCGCCAGCAGCGCGGACGGACACTCTGGAAACACCATATATTTT	CASSADGHSGNTIYF